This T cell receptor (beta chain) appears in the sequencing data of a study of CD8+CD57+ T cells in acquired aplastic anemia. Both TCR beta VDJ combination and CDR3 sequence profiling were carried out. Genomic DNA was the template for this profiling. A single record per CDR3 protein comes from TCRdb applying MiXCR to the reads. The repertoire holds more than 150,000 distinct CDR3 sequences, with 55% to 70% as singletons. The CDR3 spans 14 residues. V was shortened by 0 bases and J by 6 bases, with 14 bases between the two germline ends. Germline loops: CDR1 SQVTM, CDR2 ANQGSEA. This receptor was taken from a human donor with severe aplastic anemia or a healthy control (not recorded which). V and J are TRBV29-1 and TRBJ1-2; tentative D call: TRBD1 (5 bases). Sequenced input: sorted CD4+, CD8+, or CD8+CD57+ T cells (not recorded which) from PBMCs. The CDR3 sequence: CSVEDRGRVNGYTF. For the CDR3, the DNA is TGCAGCGTTGAAGATAGAGGCAGGGTGAATGGCTACACCTTC.